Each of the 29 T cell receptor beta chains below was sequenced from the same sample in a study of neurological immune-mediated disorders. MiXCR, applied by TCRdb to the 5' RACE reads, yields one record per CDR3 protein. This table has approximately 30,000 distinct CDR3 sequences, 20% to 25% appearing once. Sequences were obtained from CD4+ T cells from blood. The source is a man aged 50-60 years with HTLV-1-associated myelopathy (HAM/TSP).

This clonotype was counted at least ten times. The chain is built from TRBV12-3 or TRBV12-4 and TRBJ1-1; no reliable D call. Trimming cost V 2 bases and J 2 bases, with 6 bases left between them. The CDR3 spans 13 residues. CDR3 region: CASSLNSNTEAFF. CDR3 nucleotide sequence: TGTGCCAGCAGTTTAAACAGCAACACTGAAGCTTTCTTT.

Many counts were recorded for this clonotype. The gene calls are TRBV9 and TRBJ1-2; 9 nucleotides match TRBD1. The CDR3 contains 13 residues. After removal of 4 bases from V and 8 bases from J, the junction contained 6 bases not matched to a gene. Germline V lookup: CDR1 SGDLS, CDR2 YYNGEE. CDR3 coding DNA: TGTGCCAGCAGCCCGGGACAGGGTCGCGGCTACACCTTC. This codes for CASSPGQGRGYTF.

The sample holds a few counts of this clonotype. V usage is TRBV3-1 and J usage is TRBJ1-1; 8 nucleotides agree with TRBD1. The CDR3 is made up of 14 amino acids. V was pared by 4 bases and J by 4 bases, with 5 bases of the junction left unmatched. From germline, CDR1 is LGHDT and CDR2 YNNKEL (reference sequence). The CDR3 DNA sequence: TGTGCCAGCAGCCCCGGACAGGGCGGCACTGAAGCTTTCTTT. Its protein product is CASSPGQGGTEAFF.

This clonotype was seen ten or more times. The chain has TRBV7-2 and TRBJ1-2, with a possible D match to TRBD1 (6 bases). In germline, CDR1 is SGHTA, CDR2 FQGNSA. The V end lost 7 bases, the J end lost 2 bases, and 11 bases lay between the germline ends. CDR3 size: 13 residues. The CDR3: CASNNRVNYGYTF. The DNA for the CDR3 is TGTGCCAGCAACAACAGGGTGAACTATGGCTACACCTTC.

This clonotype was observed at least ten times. CDR3 coding DNA: TGCGCCAGCAGCTTGGAGACAGGGGTGGGGGCTGAAGCTTTCTTT. The encoded protein is CASSLETGVGAEAFF. The gene calls are TRBV5-1 and TRBJ1-1, with 8 bases lining up with TRBD1. The CDR3 runs 15 residues. V trimming: 0 bases; J trimming: 6 bases; junction bases outside the gene matches: 7. The germline gives CDR1 SGHRS, CDR2 YFSETQ. Full variable domain (remainder filled in from reference TRBV5-1 and TRBJ1-1): KAGVTQTPRYLIKTRGQQVTLSCSPISGHRSVSWYQQTPGQGLQFLFEYFSETQRNKGNFPGRFSGRQFSNSRSEMNVSTLELGDSALYLCASSLETGVGAEAFFGQGTRLTVV.

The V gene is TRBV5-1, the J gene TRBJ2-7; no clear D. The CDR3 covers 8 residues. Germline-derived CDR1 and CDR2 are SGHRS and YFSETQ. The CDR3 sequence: CASSLQSV. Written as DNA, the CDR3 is TGCGCCAGCAGCTTGCAGTCTGTA.

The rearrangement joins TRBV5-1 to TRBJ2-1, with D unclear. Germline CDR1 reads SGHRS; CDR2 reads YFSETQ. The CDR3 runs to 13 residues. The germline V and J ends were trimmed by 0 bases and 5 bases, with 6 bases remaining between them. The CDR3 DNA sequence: TGCGCCAGCAGCTTGGTTGGGGACAATGAGCAGTTCTTC. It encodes CASSLVGDNEQFF.

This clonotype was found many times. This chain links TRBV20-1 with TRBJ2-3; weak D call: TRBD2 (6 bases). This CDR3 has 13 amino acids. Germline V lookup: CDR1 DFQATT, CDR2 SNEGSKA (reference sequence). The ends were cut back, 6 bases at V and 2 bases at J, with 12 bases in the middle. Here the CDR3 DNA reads TGCAGTGCCGTTGGAGGGGCCACAGATACGCAGTATTTT. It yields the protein CSAVGGATDTQYF.

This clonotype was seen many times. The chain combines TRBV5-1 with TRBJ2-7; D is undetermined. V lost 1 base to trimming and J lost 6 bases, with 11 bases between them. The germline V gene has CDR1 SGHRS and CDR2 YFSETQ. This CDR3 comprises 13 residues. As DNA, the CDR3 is TGCGCCAGCAGCTTGCCTCATTCCAGCGAGCAGTACTTC. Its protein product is CASSLPHSSEQYF. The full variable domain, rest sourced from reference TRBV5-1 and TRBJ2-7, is KAGVTQTPRYLIKTRGQQVTLSCSPISGHRSVSWYQQTPGQGLQFLFEYFSETQRNKGNFPGRFSGRQFSNSRSEMNVSTLELGDSALYLCASSLPHSSEQYFGPGTRLTVT.

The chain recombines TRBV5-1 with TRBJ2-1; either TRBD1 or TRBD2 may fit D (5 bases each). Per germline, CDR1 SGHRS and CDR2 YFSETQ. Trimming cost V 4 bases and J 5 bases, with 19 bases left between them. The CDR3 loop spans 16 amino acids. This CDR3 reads CASSRLGARGDNEQFF. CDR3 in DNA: TGCGCCAGCAGCAGGCTCGGGGCCCGAGGGGACAATGAGCAGTTCTTC.

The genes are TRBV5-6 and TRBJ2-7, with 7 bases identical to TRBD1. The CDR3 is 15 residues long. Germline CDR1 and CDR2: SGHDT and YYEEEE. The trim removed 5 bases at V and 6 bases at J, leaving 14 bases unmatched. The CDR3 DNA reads TGTGCCAGCAGTTTTAGACAGGGAAGGCCGAGCGAGCAGTACTTC. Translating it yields CASSFRQGRPSEQYF.

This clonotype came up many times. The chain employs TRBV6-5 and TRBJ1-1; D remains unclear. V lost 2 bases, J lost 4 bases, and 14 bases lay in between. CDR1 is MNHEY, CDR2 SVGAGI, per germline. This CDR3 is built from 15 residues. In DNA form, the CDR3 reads TGTGCCAGCAGTTACGTACCCCCGAGGAGCACTGAAGCTTTCTTT. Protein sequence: CASSYVPPRSTEAFF.

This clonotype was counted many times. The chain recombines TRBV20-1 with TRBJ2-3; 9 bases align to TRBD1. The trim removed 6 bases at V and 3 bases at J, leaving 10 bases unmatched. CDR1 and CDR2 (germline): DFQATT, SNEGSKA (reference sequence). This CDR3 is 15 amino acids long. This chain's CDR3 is CSANPPGQGTDTQYF. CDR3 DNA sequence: TGCAGTGCAAACCCTCCAGGACAGGGGACAGATACGCAGTATTTT.

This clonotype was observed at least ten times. CDR3 loop: CASDPFGPGELFF. CDR3 sequence (DNA): TGTGCCAGCGACCCGTTTGGGCCCGGGGAGCTGTTTTTT. The V gene is TRBV12-3 or TRBV12-4, the J gene TRBJ2-2; D call uncertain. Trimming removed 8 bases at V and 6 bases at J, with 13 bases between. The CDR3 extends over 13 amino acids.

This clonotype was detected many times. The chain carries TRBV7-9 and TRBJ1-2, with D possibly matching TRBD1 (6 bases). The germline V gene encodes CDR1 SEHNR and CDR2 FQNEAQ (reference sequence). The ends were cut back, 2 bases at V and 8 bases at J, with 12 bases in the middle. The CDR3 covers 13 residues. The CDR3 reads CASSLNPGEGYTF. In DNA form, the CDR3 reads TGTGCCAGCAGCTTAAACCCAGGGGAAGGCTACACCTTC.

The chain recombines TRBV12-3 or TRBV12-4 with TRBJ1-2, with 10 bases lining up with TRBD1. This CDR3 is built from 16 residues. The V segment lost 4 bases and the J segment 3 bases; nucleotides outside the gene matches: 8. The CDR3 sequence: CASSSPGQGTYYGYTF. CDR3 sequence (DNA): TGTGCCAGCAGTTCCCCGGGACAGGGGACCTACTATGGCTACACCTTC.

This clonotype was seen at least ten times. In nucleotides, the CDR3 is TGTGCCATCAGTGCAATCGATCGGGGGAATCAGCCCCAGCATTTT. This sequence encodes CAISAIDRGNQPQHF. V usage is TRBV10-3 and J usage is TRBJ1-5, with D perhaps TRBD1 (5 bases). In germline, CDR1 is ENHRY, CDR2 SYGVKD. The V end was cut by 4 bases, the J end by 4 bases, with 14 bases between. This CDR3 spans 15 amino acids.

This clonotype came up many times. Here the CDR3 DNA reads TGTGCCAGCACACAGGACGGGCGATACAATGAGCAGTTCTTC. This sequence encodes CASTQDGRYNEQFF. The rearrangement links TRBV6-1 to TRBJ2-1, with a weak D call TRBD1 (5 bases). In germline, CDR1 is MNHNS, CDR2 SASEGT. V dropped 7 bases and J dropped 4 bases, with 14 bases sitting between them. This CDR3 contains 14 residues.

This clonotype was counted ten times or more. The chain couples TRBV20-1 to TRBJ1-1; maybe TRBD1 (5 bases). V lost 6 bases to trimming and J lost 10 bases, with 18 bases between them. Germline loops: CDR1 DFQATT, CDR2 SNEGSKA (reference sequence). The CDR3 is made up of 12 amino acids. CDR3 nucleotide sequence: TGCAGTGCCGTTAGTGGGAGGGGTCGAGCTTTCTTT. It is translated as CSAVSGRGRAFF.

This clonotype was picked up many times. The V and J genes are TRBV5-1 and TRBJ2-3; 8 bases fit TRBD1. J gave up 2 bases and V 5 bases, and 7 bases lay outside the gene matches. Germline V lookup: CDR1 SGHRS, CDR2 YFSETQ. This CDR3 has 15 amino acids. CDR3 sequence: CASRLDRGNTDTQYF. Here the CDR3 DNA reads TGCGCCAGCAGATTAGACAGGGGTAACACAGATACGCAGTATTTT.

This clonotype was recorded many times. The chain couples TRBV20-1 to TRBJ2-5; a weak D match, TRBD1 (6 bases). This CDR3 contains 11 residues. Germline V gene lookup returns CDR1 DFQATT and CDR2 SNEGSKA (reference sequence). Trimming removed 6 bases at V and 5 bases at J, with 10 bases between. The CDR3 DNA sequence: TGCAGTGCCAGGGGCCCCGAGACCCAGTACTTC. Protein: CSARGPETQYF.

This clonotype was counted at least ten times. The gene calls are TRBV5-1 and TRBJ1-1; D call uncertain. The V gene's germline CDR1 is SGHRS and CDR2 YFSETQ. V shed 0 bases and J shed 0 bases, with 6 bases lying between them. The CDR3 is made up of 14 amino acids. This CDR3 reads CASSLGALNTEAFF. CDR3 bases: TGCGCCAGCAGCTTGGGAGCTTTGAACACTGAAGCTTTCTTT. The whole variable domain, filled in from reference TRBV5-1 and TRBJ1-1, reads KAGVTQTPRYLIKTRGQQVTLSCSPISGHRSVSWYQQTPGQGLQFLFEYFSETQRNKGNFPGRFSGRQFSNSRSEMNVSTLELGDSALYLCASSLGALNTEAFFGQGTRLTVV.

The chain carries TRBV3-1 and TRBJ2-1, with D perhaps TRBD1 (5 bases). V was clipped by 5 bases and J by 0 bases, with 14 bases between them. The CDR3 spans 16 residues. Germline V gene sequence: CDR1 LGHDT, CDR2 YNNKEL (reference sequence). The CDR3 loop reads CASSVRQGRSYNEQFF. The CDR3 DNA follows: TGTGCCAGCAGCGTCCGTCAGGGCCGCTCCTACAATGAGCAGTTCTTC.

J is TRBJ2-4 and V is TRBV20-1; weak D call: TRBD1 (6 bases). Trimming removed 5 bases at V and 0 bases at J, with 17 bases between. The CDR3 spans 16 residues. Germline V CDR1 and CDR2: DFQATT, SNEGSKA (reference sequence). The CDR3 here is CSADPRTEKAKNIQYF. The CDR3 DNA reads TGCAGTGCTGACCCACGGACAGAGAAAGCCAAAAACATTCAGTACTTC.

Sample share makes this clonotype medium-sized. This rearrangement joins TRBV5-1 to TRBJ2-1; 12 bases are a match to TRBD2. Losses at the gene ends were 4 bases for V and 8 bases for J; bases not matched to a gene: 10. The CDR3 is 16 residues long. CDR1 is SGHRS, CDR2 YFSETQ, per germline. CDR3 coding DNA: TGCGCCAGCAGCAAAGGACTAGCGGGGACTCTCGATGAGCAGTTCTTC. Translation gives CASSKGLAGTLDEQFF.

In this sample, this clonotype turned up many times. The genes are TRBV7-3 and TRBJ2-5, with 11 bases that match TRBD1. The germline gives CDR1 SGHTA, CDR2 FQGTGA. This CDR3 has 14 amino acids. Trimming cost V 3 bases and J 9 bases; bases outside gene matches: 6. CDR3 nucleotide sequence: TGTGCCAGCAGCTTCGGGACAGGGGGGGAGCCCCAGTACTTC. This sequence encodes CASSFGTGGEPQYF. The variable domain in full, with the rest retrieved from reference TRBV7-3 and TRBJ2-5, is GAGVSQTPSNKVTEKGKYVELRCDPISGHTALYWYRQSLGQGPEFLIYFQGTGAADDSGLPNDRFFAVRPEGSVSTLKIQRTERGDSAVYLCASSFGTGGEPQYFGPGTRLLVL.

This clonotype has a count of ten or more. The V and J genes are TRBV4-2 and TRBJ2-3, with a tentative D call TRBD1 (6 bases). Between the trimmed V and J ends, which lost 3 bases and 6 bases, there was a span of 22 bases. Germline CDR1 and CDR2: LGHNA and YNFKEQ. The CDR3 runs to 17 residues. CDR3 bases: TGTGCCAGCAGCCAGGAACTGAGGCAGGGGAAGGCGGATACGCAGTATTTT. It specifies CASSQELRQGKADTQYF.

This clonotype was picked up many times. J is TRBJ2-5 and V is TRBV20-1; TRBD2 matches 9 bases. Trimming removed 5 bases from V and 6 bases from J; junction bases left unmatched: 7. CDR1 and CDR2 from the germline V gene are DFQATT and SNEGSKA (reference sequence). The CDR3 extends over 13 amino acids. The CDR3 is CSAPAGGPQTQYF. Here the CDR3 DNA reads TGCAGTGCTCCCGCGGGGGGGCCACAGACCCAGTACTTC.

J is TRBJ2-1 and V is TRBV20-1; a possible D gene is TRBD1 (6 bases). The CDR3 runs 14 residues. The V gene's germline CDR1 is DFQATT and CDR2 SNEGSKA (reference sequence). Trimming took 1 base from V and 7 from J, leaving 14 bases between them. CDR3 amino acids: CSARGRGEGNEQFF. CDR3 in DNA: TGCAGTGCTAGAGGCAGGGGAGAGGGGAATGAGCAGTTCTTC.